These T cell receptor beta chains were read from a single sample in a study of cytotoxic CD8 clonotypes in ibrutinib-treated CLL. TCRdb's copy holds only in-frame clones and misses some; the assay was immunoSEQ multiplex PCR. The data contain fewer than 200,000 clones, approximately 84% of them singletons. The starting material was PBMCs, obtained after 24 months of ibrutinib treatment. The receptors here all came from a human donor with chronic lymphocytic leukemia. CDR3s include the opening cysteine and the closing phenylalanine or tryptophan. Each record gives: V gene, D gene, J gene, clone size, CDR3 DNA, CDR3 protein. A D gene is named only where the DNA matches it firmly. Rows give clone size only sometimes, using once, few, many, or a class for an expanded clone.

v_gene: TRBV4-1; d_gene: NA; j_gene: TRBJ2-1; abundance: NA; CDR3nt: TGCGCCAGCAGCCAAGAGAGGTTGGACGTAACTCGCTACAATGAGCAGTTCTTC; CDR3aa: CASSQERLDVTRYNEQFF
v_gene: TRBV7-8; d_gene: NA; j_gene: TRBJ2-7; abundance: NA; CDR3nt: TGTGCCAGCAGCTTAGCGGTACGCTCCTACGAGCAGTACTTC; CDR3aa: CASSLAVRSYEQYF
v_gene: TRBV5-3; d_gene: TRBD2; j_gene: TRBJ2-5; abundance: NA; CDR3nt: TGTGCCAGAAGCCAACTAGCGGGAGTATGGGAAGAGACCCAGTACTTC; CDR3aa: CARSQLAGVWEETQYF
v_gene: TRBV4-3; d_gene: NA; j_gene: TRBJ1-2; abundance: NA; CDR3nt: TGCGCCAGCAGCCAAGGAAGGGGCGTCTATGGCTACACCTTC; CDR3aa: CASSQGRGVYGYTF
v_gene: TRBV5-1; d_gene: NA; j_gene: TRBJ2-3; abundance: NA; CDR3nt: TGCGCCAGCAGCCCGAAACAGGGAATCACAGATACGCAGTATTTT; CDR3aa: CASSPKQGITDTQYF
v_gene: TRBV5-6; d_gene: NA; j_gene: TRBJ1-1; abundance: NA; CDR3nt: TGTGCCAGCAGCTCCGGGGCTTTGACTGAAGCTTTCTTT; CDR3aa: CASSSGALTEAFF
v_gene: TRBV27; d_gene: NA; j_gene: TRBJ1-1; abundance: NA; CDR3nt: TGTGCCAGCAGCCAGGGCTTGAACACTGAAGCTTTCTTT; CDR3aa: CASSQGLNTEAFF
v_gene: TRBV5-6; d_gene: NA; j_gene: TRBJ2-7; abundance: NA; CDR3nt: TGTGCCAGCAGCTTGACGGGACGCCGGAATGAGTACTTC; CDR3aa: CASSLTGRRNEYF
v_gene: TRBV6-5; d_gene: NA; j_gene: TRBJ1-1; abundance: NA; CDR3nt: TGTGCCAGCAGTTTCCGGGGGAACACTGAAGCTTTCTTT; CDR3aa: CASSFRGNTEAFF
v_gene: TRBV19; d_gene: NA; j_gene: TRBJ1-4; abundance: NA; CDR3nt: TGTGCCAGTAGTGACATTGGGTCAACTAATGAAAAACTGTTTTTT; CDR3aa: CASSDIGSTNEKLFF
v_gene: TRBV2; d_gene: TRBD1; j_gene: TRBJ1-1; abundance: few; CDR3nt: TGTGCCAGCAGGGAGGACAGGGGGCTAAATGAAGCTTTCTTT; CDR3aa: CASREDRGLNEAFF
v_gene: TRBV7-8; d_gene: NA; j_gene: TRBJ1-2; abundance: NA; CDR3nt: TGTGCCAGCAGCTTATATGAGTATGGCTACACCTTC; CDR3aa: CASSLYEYGYTF
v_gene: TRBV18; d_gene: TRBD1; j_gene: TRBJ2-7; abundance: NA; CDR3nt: TGTGCCAGCTCACCAAGGACAGGGTACTACGAGCAGTACTTC; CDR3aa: CASSPRTGYYEQYF
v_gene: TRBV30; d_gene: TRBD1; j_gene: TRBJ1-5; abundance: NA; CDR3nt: TGTGCCTGGAGTGCAGGGCAGGGGGCCAATCAGCCCCAGCATTTT; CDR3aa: CAWSAGQGANQPQHF
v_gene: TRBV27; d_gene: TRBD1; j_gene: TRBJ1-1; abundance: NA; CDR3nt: TGTGCCAGCAGTTCCGCCGTAACGACAGGGGGAGCTTTCTTT; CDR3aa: CASSSAVTTGGAFF
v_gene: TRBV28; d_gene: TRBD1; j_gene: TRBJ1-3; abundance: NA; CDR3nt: TGTGCCAGCAGTTTACCCCCAGACAGGGGAGGGGAGGGAAACACCATATATTTT; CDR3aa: CASSLPPDRGGEGNTIYF
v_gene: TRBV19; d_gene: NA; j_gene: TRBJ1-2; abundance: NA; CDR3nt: TGTGCCAGTAGTCTATACGACAGAAACTATGGCTACACCTTC; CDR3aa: CASSLYDRNYGYTF
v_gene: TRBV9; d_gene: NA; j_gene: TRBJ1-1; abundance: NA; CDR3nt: TGTGCCAGCAGCGCAACAGCGAACACTGAAGCTTTCTTT; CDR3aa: CASSATANTEAFF
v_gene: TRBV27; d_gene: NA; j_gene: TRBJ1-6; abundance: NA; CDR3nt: TGTGCCAGCAGTCCCGTAGTCCAGAGCTCCTATAATTCACCCCTCCACTTT; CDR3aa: CASSPVVQSSYNSPLHF
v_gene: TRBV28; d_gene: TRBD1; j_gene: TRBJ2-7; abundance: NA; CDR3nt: TGTGCCAGCAGAGGGACAGAGCTTTACGAGCAGTACTTC; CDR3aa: CASRGTELYEQYF
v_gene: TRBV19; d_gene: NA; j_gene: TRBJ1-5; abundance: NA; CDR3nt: TGTGCCAGTAGAAGGACACAAGGAAATCAGCCCCAGCATTTT; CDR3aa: CASRRTQGNQPQHF
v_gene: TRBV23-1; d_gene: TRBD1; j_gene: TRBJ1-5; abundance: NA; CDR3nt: TGCGCCAGCAGGTCAGCCACCCGGGGACAGATAGACAATCAGCCCCAGCATTTT; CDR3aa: CASRSATRGQIDNQPQHF
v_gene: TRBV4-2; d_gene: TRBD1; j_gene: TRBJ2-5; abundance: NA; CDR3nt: TGTGCCAGCAGCCAAGACAGGGGGCGAGAGACCCAGTACTTC; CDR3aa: CASSQDRGRETQYF
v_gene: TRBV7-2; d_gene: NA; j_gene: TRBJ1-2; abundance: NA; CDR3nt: TGTGCCAGCAGCTTAGATGTACCGGTCTACACCTTC; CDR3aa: CASSLDVPVYTF
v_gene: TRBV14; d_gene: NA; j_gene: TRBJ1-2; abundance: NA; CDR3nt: TGTGCCAGCAGCCAGAGGGCTTGGGGCTACACCTTC; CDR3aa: CASSQRAWGYTF
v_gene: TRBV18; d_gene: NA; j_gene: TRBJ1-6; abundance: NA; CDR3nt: TGTGCCAGCTCACCAAGAAATTCACCCCTCCACTTT; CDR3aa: CASSPRNSPLHF
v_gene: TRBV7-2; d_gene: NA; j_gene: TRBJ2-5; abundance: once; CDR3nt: TGTGCCAGCAGCCTTTCAGGGTGGGGAGAGACCCAGTACTTC; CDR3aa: CASSLSGWGETQYF
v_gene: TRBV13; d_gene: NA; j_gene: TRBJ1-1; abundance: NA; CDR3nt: TGTGCCAGCAGTGGCCGGCTCCACACTGAAGCTTTCTTT; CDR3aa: CASSGRLHTEAFF
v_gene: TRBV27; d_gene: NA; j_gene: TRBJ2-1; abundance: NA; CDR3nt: TGTGCCAGCAGAATTCTGGCCCCGGTGGATGAGCAGTTCTTC; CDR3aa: CASRILAPVDEQFF
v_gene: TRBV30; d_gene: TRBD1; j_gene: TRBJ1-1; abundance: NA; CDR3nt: TGTGCCTGGAGCCGACAGGGGGCGACTGAAGCTTTCTTT; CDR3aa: CAWSRQGATEAFF
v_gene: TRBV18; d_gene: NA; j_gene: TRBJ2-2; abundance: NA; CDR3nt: TGTGCCAGCTCACTCTACAGGGTTTCGACTCAGGACACCGGGGAGCTGTTTTTT; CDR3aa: CASSLYRVSTQDTGELFF
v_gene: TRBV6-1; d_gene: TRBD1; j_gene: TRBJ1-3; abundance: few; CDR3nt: TGTGCCAGCAGTGAAGAGACAGGGGCTGGAAACACCATATATTTT; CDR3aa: CASSEETGAGNTIYF
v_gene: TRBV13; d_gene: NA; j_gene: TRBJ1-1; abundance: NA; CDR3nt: TGTGCCAGCACAGGACCTCCTACTGAAGCTTTCTTT; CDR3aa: CASTGPPTEAFF
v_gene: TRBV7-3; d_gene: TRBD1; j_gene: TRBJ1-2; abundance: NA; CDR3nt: TGTGCCAGCGCTCAAGACAGGGGAGGAAGCTATGGCTACACCTTC; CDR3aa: CASAQDRGGSYGYTF
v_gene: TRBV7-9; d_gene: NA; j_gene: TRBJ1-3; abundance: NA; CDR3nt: TGTGCCAGCAGCTCCTTAGCACGACTTTCAGGAAACACCATATATTTT; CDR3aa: CASSSLARLSGNTIYF
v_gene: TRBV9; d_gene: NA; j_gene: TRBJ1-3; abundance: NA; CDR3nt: TGTGCCAGCAGCGTATTCGCTCTTGGAAACACCATATATTTT; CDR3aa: CASSVFALGNTIYF
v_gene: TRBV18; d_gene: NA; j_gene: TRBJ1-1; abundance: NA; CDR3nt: TGTGCCAGCTCACCACCGAAGGGTCTGGGCACTGAAGCTTTCTTT; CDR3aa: CASSPPKGLGTEAFF
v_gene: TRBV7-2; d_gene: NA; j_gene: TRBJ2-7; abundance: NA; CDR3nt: TGTGCCAGCAGCTTGTTGGGGTACGAGCAGTACTTC; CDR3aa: CASSLLGYEQYF
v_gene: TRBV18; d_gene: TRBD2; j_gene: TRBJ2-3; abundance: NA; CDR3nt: TGTGCCAGCTCACGGACTAGCGGGGGGAGCACAGATACGCAGTATTTT; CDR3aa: CASSRTSGGSTDTQYF
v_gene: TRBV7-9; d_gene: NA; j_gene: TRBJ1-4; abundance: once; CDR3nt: TGTGCCAGCAGGGCACAGGGTAATGAAAAACTGTTTTTT; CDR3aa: CASRAQGNEKLFF
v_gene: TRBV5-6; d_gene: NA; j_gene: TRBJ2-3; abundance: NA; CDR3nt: TGTGCCAGCAGCTTGTCCTACACAGATACGCAGTATTTT; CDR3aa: CASSLSYTDTQYF
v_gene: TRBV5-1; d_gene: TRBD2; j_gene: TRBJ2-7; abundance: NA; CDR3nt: TGCGCCAGCGCTAAAGGACTAGCGGGAGACTACGAGCAGTACTTC; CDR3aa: CASAKGLAGDYEQYF